The 30 T cell receptor beta chains below come from one sample, sequenced in a study of T cells in Graves' hyperthyroidism and ophthalmopathy (dated by TCRdb to between 2018 and 2021). The library came from multiplex PCR. The data were produced on an Illumina HiSeq 2000. The TCR beta CDR3 regions were amplified from the RNA transcripts. The TCR CDR3 was subjected to a first round of RT-PCR using the HTBI primer set and the Qiagen OneStep RT-PCR kit. TCRdb took the public reads, trimmed them with fastp at Q25, ran MiXCR for clone calling and kept in-frame beta chains. One record per CDR3 amino acid sequence lists the most common genes and DNA. Within this sample are around 600,000 distinct CDR3 sequences, with over 12% of them counted one time only. 6.5% to 9% of the sample goes to the ten largest clones. The specimen was blood. Receptor source: a woman between 18 and 29 years old with Graves' ophthalmopathy.

This clonotype was detected many times. The J gene is TRBJ2-1, the V gene TRBV7-2; perhaps TRBD2 as D (7 bases). Trimming took off 4 bases at V and 8 bases at J, with 18 bases between the two ends. The CDR3 covers 15 residues. CDR1 is SGHTA and CDR2 is FQGNSA in the germline V gene. As DNA, the CDR3 is TGTGCCAGCAGCTCCCTTATGGGGGGGCGGGATGAGCAGTTCTTC. It is translated as CASSSLMGGRDEQFF.

This clonotype has a count of ten or more. The J gene is TRBJ1-1, the V gene TRBV6-1; D unclear. Germline V gene sequence: CDR1 MNHNS, CDR2 SASEGT. V gave up 5 bases and J gave up 1 base, with 11 bases separating them. This CDR3 is built from 14 residues. In DNA form, the CDR3 reads TGTGCCAGCAGTATAGGATTTGGGAACACTGAAGCTTTCTTT. Translated, it gives CASSIGFGNTEAFF.

This clonotype was counted many times. The V call is TRBV7-2, the J call TRBJ2-3; D not resolved. The CDR3 runs to 13 residues. Deletions cut 5 bases from V and 2 bases from J, with 8 bases between. From germline, CDR1 is SGHTA and CDR2 FQGNSA. The CDR3, as DNA: TGTGCCAGCAGCCACCGAACCACAGATACGCAGTATTTT. Protein sequence: CASSHRTTDTQYF.

There are a few counts of this clonotype. This rearrangement joins TRBV24-1 to TRBJ2-1, with 9 bases identical to TRBD1. V trimming: 3 bases; J trimming: 9 bases; junction bases outside the gene matches: 8. This CDR3 is built from 15 residues. CDR1 is KGHDR, CDR2 SFDVKD, per germline. The DNA of the CDR3 is TGTGCCACCAGTGATACCAGGACAGGGGAGAGTGAGCAGTTCTTC. The encoded protein is CATSDTRTGESEQFF.

The chain recombines TRBV29-1 with TRBJ2-7; 8 nucleotides line up with TRBD1. The germline gives CDR1 SQVTM, CDR2 ANQGSEA. The V segment lost 6 bases and the J segment 2 bases; nucleotides outside the gene matches: 9. The CDR3 loop spans 14 amino acids. CDR3 DNA sequence: TGCAGCGTCGCAGGGGGCGCGGAAACCTACGAGCAGTACTTC. This translates into CSVAGGAETYEQYF.

This clonotype was seen many times. The chain has TRBV20-1 and TRBJ2-3; D possibly corresponds to TRBD1 (5 bases). The CDR3 runs 14 residues. Germline assignment: CDR1 DFQATT and CDR2 SNEGSKA (reference sequence). Deletions cut 0 bases from V and 2 bases from J, with 9 bases between. The CDR3 reads CSARDGALTDTQYF. The CDR3 coding sequence is TGCAGTGCTAGAGATGGGGCCCTCACAGATACGCAGTATTTT.

This clonotype was counted ten times or more. The chain joins TRBV7-9 to TRBJ1-6; unclear D gene. Germline V gives CDR1 SEHNR, CDR2 FQNEAQ (reference sequence). Trimming stripped 0 bases from V and 7 bases from J, with 16 bases between. This CDR3 has 17 amino acids. CDR3 sequence (DNA): TGTGCCAGCAGCTTAGCGCTAAGGAAAACCCTGAATTCACCCCTCCACTTT. The encoded protein is CASSLALRKTLNSPLHF.

The chain has TRBV24-1 and TRBJ1-1, with unresolved D. The CDR3 is 12 residues long. Germline V gene sequence: CDR1 KGHDR, CDR2 SFDVKD. Trimming shortened V by 3 bases and J by 7 bases, and 8 bases separated the two germline ends. The CDR3 bases are TGTGCCACCAGTGATCATAAGAGTGAAGCTTTCTTT. Translation: CATSDHKSEAFF.

This clonotype was seen at least ten times. The chain employs TRBV2 and TRBJ2-6; TRBD1 agrees at 9 bases. The length of the CDR3 is 19 residues. The germline V gene encodes CDR1 SNHLY and CDR2 FYNNEI. V was pared by 4 bases and J by 1 base, with 11 bases of the junction left unmatched. CDR3 sequence reads: CASSALGQGDGSGANVLTF. CDR3 nucleotides: TGTGCCAGCAGTGCATTGGGACAGGGCGATGGGTCTGGGGCCAACGTCCTGACTTTC. Filled out from reference TRBV2 and TRBJ2-6, the complete variable domain reads EPEVTQTPSHQVTQMGQEVILRCVPISNHLYFYWYRQILGQKVEFLVSFYNNEISEKSEIFDDQFSVERPDGSNFTLKIRSTKLEDSAMYFCASSALGQGDGSGANVLTFGAGSRLTVL.

This clonotype was recorded a few times. Possible read error: a much larger clone is one base away. The final CDR3 position lacks the conserved phenylalanine or tryptophan, pointing to a likely read error. The chain combines TRBV3-1 with TRBJ2-5; D perhaps matches TRBD2 (5 bases). The CDR3 has 15 residues. Trimming stripped 4 bases from V and 6 bases from J, with 18 bases between. Per the germline V gene, CDR1 is LGHDT and CDR2 is YNNKEL (reference sequence). The chain's CDR3 is CASSPFGEARKTQYL. CDR3 sequence (DNA): TGTGCCAGCAGCCCCTTCGGGGAAGCGAGGAAGACCCAGTACCTC.

The chain employs TRBV18 and TRBJ2-2, with a tentative D call TRBD1 (6 bases). The length of the CDR3 is 18 residues. Germline CDR1 and CDR2: KGHSH and LQKENI. V was shortened by 2 bases and J by 0 bases, with 16 bases between the two germline ends. CDR3 region: CASSPSPGDASNTGELFF. The CDR3 DNA is TGTGCCAGCTCACCATCCCCAGGGGACGCTTCGAACACCGGGGAGCTGTTTTTT.

This clonotype appeared a few times. The chain is built from TRBV5-1 and TRBJ2-5, with 11 bases lining up with TRBD2. The germline gives CDR1 SGHRS, CDR2 YFSETQ. The CDR3 has 16 residues. The junction had 14 bases not matched to a gene; V was cut back by 4 bases and J by 9 bases. This CDR3 reads CASSLVGTSGAPAQYF. The CDR3 DNA is TGCGCCAGCAGCCTTGTGGGGACTAGCGGAGCTCCGGCCCAGTACTTC.

There are many counts of this clonotype. The rearrangement uses TRBV29-1 and TRBJ2-1; TRBD2 matches 11 bases. V shed 3 bases and J 9 bases; nucleotides not matched to a gene: 10. The CDR3 covers 15 residues. The germline V gene has CDR1 SQVTM and CDR2 ANQGSEA. The DNA of the CDR3 is TGCAGCGTTGACCCTACTAGCGGGAGAGGTAGTGAGCAGTTCTTC. Residues: CSVDPTSGRGSEQFF.

There are many counts of this clonotype. The chain couples TRBV7-9 to TRBJ2-7; unclear D gene. The CDR3 runs 9 residues. V lost 9 bases, J lost 4 bases, and 4 bases lay in between. Germline CDR1 reads SEHNR; CDR2 reads FQNEAQ (reference sequence). CDR3 in amino acids: CASGYEQYF. CDR3 DNA: TGTGCCAGTGGGTACGAGCAGTACTTC. Based on the CDR3 plus reference TRBV7-9 and TRBJ2-7, the full variable domain is DTGVSQNPRHKITKRGQNVTFRCDPISEHNRLYWYRQTLGQGPEFLTYFQNEAQLEKSRLLSDRFSAERPKGSFSTLEIQRTEQGDSAMYLCASGYEQYFGPGTRLTVT.

This clonotype was counted many times. The chain recombines TRBV20-1 with TRBJ2-3; 8 bases line up with TRBD2. The junction had 13 bases not matched to a gene; V was cut back by 4 bases and J by 1 base. The CDR3 has 17 amino acids. Germline CDR1 DFQATT, CDR2 SNEGSKA (reference sequence). CDR3 DNA sequence: TGCAGTGCTACTCAGCGGGAGTGGGGGTTTGGCACAGATACGCAGTATTTT. Translated, it gives CSATQREWGFGTDTQYF.

Only a few counts were recorded for this clonotype. V and J are TRBV9 and TRBJ2-2; 15 nucleotides agree with TRBD2. Germline assignment: CDR1 SGDLS and CDR2 YYNGEE. V lost 0 bases, J lost 7 bases, and 7 bases stayed unmatched. This CDR3 is 18 amino acids long. The CDR3 region has the DNA TGTGCCAGCAGCGTAGAACCCCCGGGACTAGCGGGAGGCGGGGAGCTGTTTTTT. Its translation: CASSVEPPGLAGGGELFF. Variable domain in full (rest from reference TRBV9 and TRBJ2-2): DSGVTQTPKHLITATGQRVTLRCSPRSGDLSVYWYQQSLDQGLQFLIQYYNGEERAKGNILERFSAQQFPDLHSELNLSSLELGDSALYFCASSVEPPGLAGGGELFFGEGSRLTVL.

The sample holds a few counts of this clonotype. The CDR3 DNA follows: TGCGCCAGCAGCACCGGGACAGGAGACACAGATACGCAGTATTTT. Amino acids: CASSTGTGDTDTQYF. The chain is built from TRBV4-3 and TRBJ2-3, with 8 bases identical to TRBD1. The CDR3 has 15 amino acids. The germline V gene encodes CDR1 LGHNA and CDR2 YSLEER. The V gene end was trimmed by 5 bases and the J gene end by 2 bases; junction bases not matched to a gene: 6.

In this sample, this clonotype turned up a few times. The chain recombines TRBV19 with TRBJ1-3; no definite D call. The CDR3 runs to 15 residues. CDR1 is LNHDA and CDR2 is SQIVND in the germline V gene (reference sequence). The V end was cut by 1 base, the J end by 1 base, with 8 bases between. CDR3 in DNA: TGTGCCAGTAGTATAGGAAGAGGTTCTGGAAACACCATATATTTT. This gives the protein CASSIGRGSGNTIYF.

The chain links TRBV6-2 or TRBV6-3 to TRBJ2-1; D is possibly TRBD1 (5 bases). V was pared by 2 bases and J by 7 bases, with 12 bases between. Germline values: CDR1 MNHEY, CDR2 SVGEGT. CDR3 size: 14 residues. The CDR3 protein is CASSYGQGGNEQFF. CDR3 in DNA: TGTGCCAGCAGTTACGGGCAGGGTGGAAATGAGCAGTTCTTC.

This clonotype was seen at least ten times. The chain recombines TRBV27 with TRBJ1-5; 7 nucleotides agree with TRBD1. Germline V lookup: CDR1 MNHEY, CDR2 SMNVEV (reference sequence). V lost 5 bases, J lost 4 bases, and 5 bases stayed unmatched. The CDR3 has 14 amino acids. CDR3: CASSPLQGNQPQHF. The CDR3 bases are TGTGCCAGCAGTCCCTTACAGGGGAATCAGCCCCAGCATTTT.

This clonotype was seen repeatedly, ten times or more. This chain joins TRBV4-1 and TRBJ2-7; possibly TRBD2 for D (6 bases). The CDR3 runs to 15 residues. V was trimmed by 3 bases and J by 3 bases, leaving 15 bases between them. The V gene's germline CDR1 is MGHRA and CDR2 YSYEKL. CDR3 amino acids: CASSQPVRGLYEQYF. The CDR3 DNA reads TGCGCCAGCAGCCAGCCCGTGAGGGGACTCTACGAGCAGTACTTC.

The rearrangement links TRBV6-2 or TRBV6-3 to TRBJ1-5; no reliable D call. The V end was cut by 0 bases, the J end by 1 base, with 1 base between. CDR3 length equals 13 residues. Germline-derived CDR1 and CDR2 are MNHEY and SVGEGT. Written as DNA, the CDR3 is TGTGCCAGCAGTTACTCCAGCAATCAGCCCCAGCATTTT. This gives the protein CASSYSSNQPQHF.

This clonotype was observed a handful of times. This chain joins TRBV6-4 and TRBJ2-7, with TRBD1 as a possible D gene (6 bases). The J call may be faulty, since TRBJ2-1 better matches the DNA end. The CDR3 consists of 13 residues. Germline-derived CDR1 and CDR2 are MRHNA and SNTAGT. The CDR3 nucleotides read TGTGCCAGCAGTACGATCAGGGGTAACGAGCAGTTCTTC. This gives the protein CASSTIRGNEQFF.

This clonotype has more than one count but fewer than ten. This chain connects TRBV5-1 to TRBJ2-7; tentatively, D is TRBD1 (6 bases). Germline V gene sequence: CDR1 SGHRS, CDR2 YFSETQ. The V and J ends lost 0 bases and 6 bases respectively, with 19 bases between them. The CDR3 has 16 residues. CDR3 bases: TGCGCCAGCAGCTTGGCCGGGACATGGGCCTTGGGCGAGCAGTACTTC. Protein sequence: CASSLAGTWALGEQYF.

The chain combines TRBV25-1 with TRBJ2-7; possibly TRBD2 for D (7 bases). The germline V gene encodes CDR1 MGHDK and CDR2 SYGVNS. There are 15 residues in the CDR3. V was shortened by 4 bases and J by 7 bases, with 20 bases between the two germline ends. The CDR3 loop is CASSGRGGGGQEQYF. CDR3 bases: TGTGCCAGCAGTGGCCGCGGGGGTGGGGGGCAAGAGCAGTACTTC.

There are many counts of this clonotype. This chain joins TRBV2 and TRBJ2-5; D possibly corresponds to TRBD2 (5 bases). Germline loops: CDR1 SNHLY, CDR2 FYNNEI. The V end lost 9 bases, the J end lost 4 bases, and 12 bases lay between the germline ends. CDR3 length: 12 residues. The CDR3, as DNA: TGTGCCAGTAGAGGGAATAGAGAGACCCAGTACTTC. This gives the protein CASRGNRETQYF.

The genes are TRBV20-1 and TRBJ2-3; 8 nucleotides match TRBD2. The CDR3 has 12 amino acids. Germline loops: CDR1 DFQATT, CDR2 SNEGSKA (reference sequence). The CDR3: CSPGLEKDTQYF. In DNA form, the CDR3 reads TGCAGCCCGGGACTAGAGAAAGATACGCAGTATTTT.

This clonotype was seen repeatedly, ten times or more. The J gene is TRBJ2-1, the V gene TRBV11-3; TRBD1 aligns across 8 bases. The CDR3 extends over 16 amino acids. CDR1 SGHNT and CDR2 YENEEA come from the germline V gene. V was pared by 0 bases and J by 4 bases, with 5 bases of the junction left unmatched. This CDR3 is CASSLDWQGAYNEQFF. The CDR3 nucleotides are TGTGCCAGCAGCTTAGATTGGCAGGGGGCATACAATGAGCAGTTCTTC.

This clonotype has at least ten counts. The chain joins TRBV6-1 to TRBJ2-3, with 9 bases identical to TRBD2. J lost 1 base, V lost 0 bases, and 2 bases had no gene match. CDR3 length: 16 amino acids. Germline V CDR1 and CDR2: MNHNS, SASEGT. The CDR3, as DNA: TGTGCCAGCAGTGAAGCTAGCGGGAGTGGCACAGATACGCAGTATTTT. Its translation is CASSEASGSGTDTQYF.

The V call is TRBV18, the J call TRBJ2-3; D gene unclear. CDR1 is KGHSH, CDR2 LQKENI, per germline. This CDR3 spans 15 amino acids. Trimming left V 3 bases short and J 2 bases short, with 12 bases between. The CDR3 coding sequence is TGTGCCAGCTCACCGCCGTCTCACGACACAGATACGCAGTATTTT. It translates to CASSPPSHDTDTQYF.